These 22 T cell receptor beta chains share one sample of origin, sequenced in a study of tumor and adjacent non-tumor tissue in lung cancer. RNA was extracted from bulk tissue without any cell sorting. TCRbeta libraries were built with three rounds of nested PCR, modified from ARM-PCR. A single record per CDR3 protein comes from TCRdb applying MiXCR to the multiplex PCR reads. Of 120,000 or so distinct CDR3 sequences in the sample, approximately 80% are singletons; the top ten hold 20% to 25%. Sequencing used lung tumor tissue. Source of these receptors: a man aged 65 to 79 with non-small cell lung cancer.

The rearrangement links TRBV11-2 to TRBJ2-7, with a weak D call TRBD2 (6 bases). V lost 1 base and J lost 5, with 18 bases in between. Germline values: CDR1 SGHAT, CDR2 FQNNGV. The CDR3 sequence is 16 residues long. CDR3 sequence (DNA): TGTGCCAGCAGCTTAGGAGATCGGACTGGAGGGGACGAGCAGTACTTC. Its protein is CASSLGDRTGGDEQYF.

About this clonotype: A much bigger clone sits one base away, suggesting this may be a read error. The chain employs TRBV30 and TRBJ2-7; no clear D. V lost 1 base, J lost 3 bases, and 19 bases lay in between. The V gene's germline CDR1 is GTSNPN and CDR2 SVGIG (reference sequence). The CDR3 spans 16 residues. This chain's CDR3 is CAWSAASLTVYYEQYF. The DNA of the CDR3 is TGTGCCTGGAGTGCGGCGAGCCTAACAGTATACTACGAGCAGTACTTC.

Comment on this clonotype: This is likely a read error, given that the CDR3 carries no conserved phenylalanine or tryptophan at its end. The CDR3 nucleotides are TGTGCAAGCAGCCAAAGCGGAGCGGTAGCAGATACGCAGTATTCT. Protein product: CASSQSGAVADTQYS. The V call is TRBV13, the J call TRBJ2-3; maybe TRBD2 (5 bases). This CDR3 comprises 15 residues. CDR1 and CDR2 from the germline V gene are PRHDT and FYEKMQ (reference sequence).

Concerning this clonotype itself: The junction and the germline gene differ at one end; a read error may be behind it. The rearrangement uses TRBV5-5 and TRBJ2-7; 11 nucleotides agree with TRBD1. The CDR3 sequence is 14 residues long. Per the germline V gene, CDR1 is SGHKS and CDR2 is YYEKEE (reference sequence). The CDR3 is CASGRRDRGGELYF. In DNA form, the CDR3 reads TGTGCCAGCGGCCGCCGGGACAGGGGGGGCGAGCTGTACTTC. Variable domain in full (rest from reference TRBV5-5 and TRBJ2-7): DAGVTQSPTHLIKTRGQQVTLRCSPISGHKSVSWYQQVLGQGPQFIFQYYEKEERGRGNFPDRFSARQFPNYSSELNVNALLLGDSALYLCASGRRDRGGELYFGPGTRLTVT.

Concerning this clonotype itself: A junction end diverges from the germline sequence, so it may reflect a read error. V gene TRBV10-3 combines with J gene TRBJ2-7; 8 bases agree with TRBD2. Germline assignment: CDR1 ENHRY and CDR2 SYGVKD. This CDR3 is built from 13 residues. Here the CDR3 DNA reads TGTCCCATCAAACGGGCGGGGGGCTACGTGCAGTACTTC. As protein: CPIKRAGGYVQYF.

Only one count was recorded for this clonotype. The V call is TRBV12-3 or TRBV12-4, the J call TRBJ2-3, with D perhaps TRBD2 (7 bases). V lost 4 bases and J 3 bases, leaving 14 bases between the germline ends. The CDR3 length is 15 residues. Here the CDR3 reads CASSYGGGLTDTQYF. The CDR3 coding sequence is TGTGCCAGCAGTTACGGCGGGGGCTTGACAGATACGCAGTATTTT.

Remarks on this clonotype: The conserved phenylalanine or tryptophan is not found at the CDR3 terminus, so this likely reflects a read error. Here the CDR3 reads CSIGGAIDTQYY. The DNA of the CDR3 is TGCAGTATAGGGGGGGCCATAGATACGCAGTATTAT. V gene TRBV29-1 combines with J gene TRBJ2-3; TRBD2 is a possible D gene (7 bases). Germline V CDR1 and CDR2: SQVTM, ANQGSEA. CDR3 length equals 12 residues.

On this clonotype itself: At one end, the junction sequence differs from germline, possibly due to a read error. This chain uses TRBV28 with TRBJ1-5; 8 positions agree with TRBD1. Per the germline V gene, CDR1 is MDHEN and CDR2 is SYDVKM. This CDR3 comprises 15 residues. This CDR3 reads CAGRVTGEDNQPQHF. The CDR3 nucleotides read TGTGCCGGCAGGGTGACAGGGGAGGACAATCAGCCCCAGCATTTT.

Of note for this clonotype: The conserved final phenylalanine or tryptophan is absent from the CDR3, which likely points to a read error. The CDR3 DNA follows: TGCAACGCCGAGAAAGGGAAGACTAACTATGGCTACACCTCC. Its translation is CNAEKGKTNYGYTS. This chain links TRBV29-1 with TRBJ1-2; unclear D gene. The CDR3 length is 14 residues. Looked up from germline, CDR1 is SQVTM and CDR2 is ANQGSEA.

This chain connects TRBV4-3 to TRBJ1-1; 7 nucleotides line up with TRBD1. J gave up 1 base and V 9 bases, and 11 bases lay outside the gene matches. The germline CDR1 and CDR2 sequences are LGHNA and YSLEER. The CDR3 length is 15 residues. CDR3 sequence reads: CASNSIYRGNTEAFF. The CDR3 nucleotides are TGCGCCAGTAACTCAATATACAGGGGGAACACTGAAGCTTTCTTT.

Only a few counts were recorded for this clonotype. The V gene is TRBV11-3, the J gene TRBJ2-1, with no clear D. V was cut by 5 bases and J by 5 bases, with 10 bases left in between. The CDR3 totals 13 residues. Per the germline V gene, CDR1 is SGHNT and CDR2 is YENEEA. The CDR3 coding sequence is TGTGCCAGCAGCGGGGATTCACACAATGAGCAGTTCTTC. Protein: CASSGDSHNEQFF.

To note about this clonotype: The CDR3 end shows no conserved phenylalanine or tryptophan, and so a read error is likely. This chain joins TRBV19 and TRBJ2-4; the D gene is possibly TRBD1 (7 bases). This CDR3 comprises 15 residues. In germline, CDR1 is LNHDA, CDR2 SQIVND (reference sequence). CDR3 nucleotides: TGTGCAAGTAGTATTGCGGGACAGCCCCAAAACATTCAGTACTTA. This sequence encodes CASSIAGQPQNIQYL.

Points on this clonotype: A read error may be the cause here, since a much bigger clone is one base away. The genes are TRBV29-1 and TRBJ2-5; D possibly matches TRBD1 or TRBD2 (5 bases each). Germline CDR1 and CDR2: SQVTM and ANQGSEA. V dropped 4 bases and J dropped 5 bases, with 11 bases sitting between them. The CDR3 totals 12 residues. CDR3 sequence (DNA): TGCAGCGTTGCCGGGACGGCGGAGACCCAGTACTTC. Its translation is CSVAGTAETQYF.

With regard to this clonotype: Sequence at one end of the junction differs from germline and may be a read error. The chain employs TRBV6-5 and TRBJ2-7; 7 bases are shared with TRBD2. Germline CDR1 reads MNHEY; CDR2 reads SVGAGI. This CDR3 region has 16 residues. The CDR3 bases are TGTGCCGGCAGTCCTGCGGGAGCGAGGGAAACCTACGACCAGTACTTC. This encodes CAGSPAGARETYDQYF.

Sample share makes this clonotype medium-sized. The V and J genes are TRBV4-1 and TRBJ2-6; no definite D call. The CDR3 is 18 residues long. V dropped 3 bases and J dropped 0 bases, with 15 bases sitting between them. The germline CDR1 and CDR2 sequences are MGHRA and YSYEKL. Written as DNA, the CDR3 is TGCGCCAGCAGCCAGCAGAGACAAAAATTCTCTGGGGCCAACGTCCTGACTTTC. It encodes CASSQQRQKFSGANVLTF.

A word on this clonotype: At one end the junction does not follow the germline gene, possibly because of a read error. The chain carries TRBV4-1 and TRBJ1-1; no clear D. This CDR3 contains 11 residues. Germline CDR1 and CDR2: MGHRA and YSYEKL. CDR3 nucleotide sequence: TGCACCAGCACCCAAGGTGGGGAAGCTTTCTTT. Its protein is CTSTQGGEAFF.

With respect to this clonotype: A junction boundary mismatches the germline segment, possibly from a read error. The chain uses TRBV20-1 and TRBJ1-2, with a tentative D call TRBD1 (5 bases). The CDR3 covers 13 residues. Germline assignment: CDR1 DFQATT and CDR2 SNEGSKA (reference sequence). Written as DNA, the CDR3 is TGCAATGCTAGAGATCCAGGGACCTATGGCTACACCTTC. The encoded protein is CNARDPGTYGYTF.

The rearrangement links TRBV12-3 or TRBV12-4 to TRBJ2-3, with D uncertain. This CDR3 is built from 14 residues. The germline V and J ends were trimmed by 10 bases and 7 bases, with 21 bases remaining between them. The CDR3, as DNA: TGTGCCAACGCTGAAACCGGGTGGGCAAATACGCAGTATTTT. Its protein is CANAETGWANTQYF.

As concerns this clonotype: The junction departs from germline at one end; a sequencing error may be responsible. The CDR3 protein is CARSPNRGRDYTF. The CDR3 DNA follows: TGCGCCAGGAGCCCAAACAGGGGCAGAGACTACACCTTC. The rearrangement joins TRBV4-1 to TRBJ1-2; 7 bases agree with TRBD1. This CDR3 has 13 residues. CDR1 MGHRA and CDR2 YSYEKL come from the germline V gene.

This chain links TRBV5-4 with TRBJ2-2, with D possibly matching TRBD1 (6 bases). This CDR3 comprises 16 residues. The V end was cut by 3 bases, the J end by 1 base, with 13 bases between. Germline V CDR1 and CDR2: SGHNT, YYREEE (reference sequence). The CDR3 nucleotides read TGTGCCAGCAGCTCGGAGGAACAGGGGAACACCGGGGAGCTGTTTTTT. Translating gives CASSSEEQGNTGELFF.

About this clonotype: One junction end disagrees with the germline gene, perhaps due to a read error. The gene calls are TRBV5-5 and TRBJ2-2; tentatively, D is TRBD2 (5 bases). Germline assignment: CDR1 SGHKS and CDR2 YYEKEE (reference sequence). This CDR3 has 15 amino acids. CDR3 loop: CTSSPGLGVTGELFF. CDR3 nucleotides: TGTACCAGCAGCCCCGGATTGGGAGTTACCGGGGAGCTGTTTTTT.

The chain joins TRBV9 to TRBJ2-2; D possibly corresponds to TRBD1 (5 bases). The CDR3 covers 15 residues. V was clipped by 0 bases and J by 4 bases, with 10 bases between them. CDR1 and CDR2 (germline): SGDLS, YYNGEE. The CDR3 reads CASSVEMGPTGELFF. DNA of the CDR3: TGTGCCAGCAGCGTAGAAATGGGGCCCACCGGGGAGCTGTTTTTT.